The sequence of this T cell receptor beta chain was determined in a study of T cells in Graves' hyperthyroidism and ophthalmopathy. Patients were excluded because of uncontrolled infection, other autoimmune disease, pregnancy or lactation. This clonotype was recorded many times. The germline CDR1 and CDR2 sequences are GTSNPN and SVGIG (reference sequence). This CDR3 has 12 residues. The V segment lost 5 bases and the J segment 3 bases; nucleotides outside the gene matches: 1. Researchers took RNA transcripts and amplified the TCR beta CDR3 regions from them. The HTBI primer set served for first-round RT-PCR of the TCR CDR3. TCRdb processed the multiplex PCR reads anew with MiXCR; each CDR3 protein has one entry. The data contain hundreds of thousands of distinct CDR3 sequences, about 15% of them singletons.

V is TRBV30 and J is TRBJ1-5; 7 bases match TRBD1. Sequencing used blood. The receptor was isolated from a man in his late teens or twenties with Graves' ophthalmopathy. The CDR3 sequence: CAWDRDNQPQHF. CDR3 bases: TGTGCCTGGGACAGGGACAATCAGCCCCAGCATTTT.